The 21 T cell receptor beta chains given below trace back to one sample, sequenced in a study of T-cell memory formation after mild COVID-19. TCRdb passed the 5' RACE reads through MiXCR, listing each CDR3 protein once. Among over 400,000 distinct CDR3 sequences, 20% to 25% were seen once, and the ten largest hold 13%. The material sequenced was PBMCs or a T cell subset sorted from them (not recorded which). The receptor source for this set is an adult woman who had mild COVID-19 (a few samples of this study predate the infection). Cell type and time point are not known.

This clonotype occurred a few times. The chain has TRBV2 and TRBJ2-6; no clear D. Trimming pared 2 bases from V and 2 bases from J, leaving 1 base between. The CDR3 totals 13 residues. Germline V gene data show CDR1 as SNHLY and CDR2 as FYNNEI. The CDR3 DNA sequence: TGTGCCAGCAGTGAAACTGGGGCCAACGTCCTGACTTTC. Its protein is CASSETGANVLTF.

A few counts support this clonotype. CDR3 sequence: CAWSVGRYNEQFF. The CDR3 region has the DNA TGTGCCTGGAGTGTGGGGAGGTACAATGAGCAGTTCTTC. The chain employs TRBV30 and TRBJ2-1, with D possibly matching TRBD2 (6 bases). The V end was cut by 0 bases, the J end by 4 bases, with 7 bases between. There are 13 residues in the CDR3. Germline V CDR1 and CDR2: GTSNPN, SVGIG (reference sequence). The full variable domain, in which reference TRBV30 and TRBJ2-1 provide the parts outside the CDR3, is SQTIHQWPATLVQPVGSPLSLECTVEGTSNPNLYWYRQAAGRGLQLLFYSVGIGQISSEVPQNLSASRPQDRQFILSSKKLLLSDSGFYLCAWSVGRYNEQFFGPGTRLTVL.

The CDR3 sequence: CSASLTTSGRGDTQYF. The CDR3 DNA sequence: TGCAGTGCTAGCCTCACGACTAGCGGGAGGGGAGATACGCAGTATTTT. The V and J genes are TRBV20-1 and TRBJ2-3, with 14 nucleotides matching TRBD2. Germline V gene data show CDR1 as DFQATT and CDR2 as SNEGSKA (reference sequence). The V and J ends lost 3 bases and 5 bases, in that order; junction bases with no gene match: 7. The CDR3 loop spans 16 amino acids.

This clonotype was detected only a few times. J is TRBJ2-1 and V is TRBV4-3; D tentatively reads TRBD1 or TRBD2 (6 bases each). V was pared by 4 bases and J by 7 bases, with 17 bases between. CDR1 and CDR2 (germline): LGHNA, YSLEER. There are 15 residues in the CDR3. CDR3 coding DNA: TGCGCCAGCAGCCCGGGCCGGGGGCGAGGGAATGAGCAGTTCTTC. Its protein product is CASSPGRGRGNEQFF.

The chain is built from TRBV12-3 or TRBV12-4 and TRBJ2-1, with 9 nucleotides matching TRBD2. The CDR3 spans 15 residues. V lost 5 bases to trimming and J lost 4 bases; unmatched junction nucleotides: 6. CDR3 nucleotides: TGTGCCAGCAGTCAGGCGGGGGGGCCGTACAATGAGCAGTTCTTC. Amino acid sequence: CASSQAGGPYNEQFF.

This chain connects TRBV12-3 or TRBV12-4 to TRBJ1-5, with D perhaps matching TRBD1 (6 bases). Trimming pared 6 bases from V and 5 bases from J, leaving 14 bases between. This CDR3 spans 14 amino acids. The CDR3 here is CASRRTGRDQPQHF. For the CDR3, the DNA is TGTGCCAGCAGACGAACAGGGAGGGATCAGCCCCAGCATTTT.

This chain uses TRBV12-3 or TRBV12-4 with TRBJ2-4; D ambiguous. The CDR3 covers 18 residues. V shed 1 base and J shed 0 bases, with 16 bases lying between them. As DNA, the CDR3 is TGTGCCAGCAGTTTAGGGTTGGCATCGGCCCTAGCCAAAAACATTCAGTACTTC. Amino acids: CASSLGLASALAKNIQYF.

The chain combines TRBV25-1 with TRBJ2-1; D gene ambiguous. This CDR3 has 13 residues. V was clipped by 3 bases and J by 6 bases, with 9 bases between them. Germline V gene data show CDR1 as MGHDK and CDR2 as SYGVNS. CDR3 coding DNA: TGTGCCAGCAGTGAGCCCCTGATCAATGAGCAGTTCTTC. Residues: CASSEPLINEQFF.

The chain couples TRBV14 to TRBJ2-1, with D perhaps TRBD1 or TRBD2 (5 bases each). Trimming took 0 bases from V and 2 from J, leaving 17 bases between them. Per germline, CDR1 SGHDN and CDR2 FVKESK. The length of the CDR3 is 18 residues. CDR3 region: CASSQDPTRWGTYNEQFF. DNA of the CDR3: TGTGCCAGCAGCCAAGATCCCACTCGCTGGGGGACCTACAATGAGCAGTTCTTC. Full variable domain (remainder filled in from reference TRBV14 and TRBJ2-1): EAGVTQFPSHSVIEKGQTVTLRCDPISGHDNLYWYRRVMGKEIKFLLHFVKESKQDESGMPNNRFLAERTGGTYSTLKVQPAELEDSGVYFCASSQDPTRWGTYNEQFFGPGTRLTVL.

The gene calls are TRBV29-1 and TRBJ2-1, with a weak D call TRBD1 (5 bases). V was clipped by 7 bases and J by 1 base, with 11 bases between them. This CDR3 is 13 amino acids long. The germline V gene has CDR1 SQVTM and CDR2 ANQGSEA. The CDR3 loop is CSAQSGSYNEQFF. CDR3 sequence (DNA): TGCAGCGCCCAATCAGGGTCCTACAATGAGCAGTTCTTC.

CDR3 bases: TGTGCCAGCAGTTTTGAGCTAGCGGGAGTCGTCGGGGCCAACGTCCTGACTTTC. It translates to CASSFELAGVVGANVLTF. The chain joins TRBV6-2 or TRBV6-3 to TRBJ2-6; 10 bases map to TRBD2. Germline V gene data show CDR1 as MNHEY and CDR2 as SVGEGT. CDR3 length equals 18 residues. The V gene end was trimmed by 4 bases and the J gene end by 4 bases; junction bases not matched to a gene: 10.

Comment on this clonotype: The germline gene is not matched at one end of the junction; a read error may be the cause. CDR3 residues: CASSSTQGRPVGF. The CDR3 bases are TGTGCCAGCAGTTCCACCCAAGGGCGGCCTGTGGGCTTT. The rearrangement uses TRBV6-5 and TRBJ1-1; no clear D. The CDR3 consists of 13 residues. Germline values: CDR1 MNHEY, CDR2 SVGAGI.

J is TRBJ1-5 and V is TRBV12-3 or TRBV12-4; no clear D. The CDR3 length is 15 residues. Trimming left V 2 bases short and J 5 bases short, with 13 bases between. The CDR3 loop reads CASSLSQVAHQPQHF. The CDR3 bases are TGTGCCAGCAGTTTAAGCCAGGTCGCCCATCAGCCCCAGCATTTT.

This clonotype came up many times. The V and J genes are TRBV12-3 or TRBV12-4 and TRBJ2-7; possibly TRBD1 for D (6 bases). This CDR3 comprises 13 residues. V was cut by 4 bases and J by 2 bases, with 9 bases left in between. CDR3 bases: TGTGCCAGCAGTTCCCCAGGGGCCTACGAGCAGTACTTC. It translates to CASSSPGAYEQYF.

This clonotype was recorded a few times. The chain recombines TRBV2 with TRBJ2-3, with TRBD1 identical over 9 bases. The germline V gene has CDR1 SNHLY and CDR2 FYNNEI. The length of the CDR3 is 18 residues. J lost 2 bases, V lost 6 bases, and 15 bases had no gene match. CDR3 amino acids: CASSAPPGQGTSTDTQYF. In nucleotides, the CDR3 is TGTGCCAGCAGCGCGCCTCCCGGACAGGGGACGTCCACAGATACGCAGTATTTT. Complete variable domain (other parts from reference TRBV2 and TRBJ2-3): EPEVTQTPSHQVTQMGQEVILRCVPISNHLYFYWYRQILGQKVEFLVSFYNNEISEKSEIFDDQFSVERPDGSNFTLKIRSTKLEDSAMYFCASSAPPGQGTSTDTQYFGPGTRLTVL.

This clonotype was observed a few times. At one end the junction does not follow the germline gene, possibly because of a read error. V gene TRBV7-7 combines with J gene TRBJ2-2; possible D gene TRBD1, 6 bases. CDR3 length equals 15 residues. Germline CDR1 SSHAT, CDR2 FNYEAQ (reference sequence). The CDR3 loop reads CASSLYQGSTGELFF. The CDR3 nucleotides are TGTGCTAGCAGCTTATATCAGGGGAGCACCGGGGAGCTGTTTTTT.

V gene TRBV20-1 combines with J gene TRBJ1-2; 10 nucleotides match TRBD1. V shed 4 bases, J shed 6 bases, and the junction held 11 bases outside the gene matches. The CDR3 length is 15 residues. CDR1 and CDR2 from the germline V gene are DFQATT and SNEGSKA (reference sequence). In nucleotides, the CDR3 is TGCAGTGCTAAAGTGTGGACAGGGGGGACCCATGGCTACACCTTC. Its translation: CSAKVWTGGTHGYTF.

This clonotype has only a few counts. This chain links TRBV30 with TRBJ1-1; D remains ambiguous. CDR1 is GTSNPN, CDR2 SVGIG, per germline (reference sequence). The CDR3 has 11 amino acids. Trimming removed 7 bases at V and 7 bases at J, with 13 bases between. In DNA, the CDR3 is TGTGCCTCCTCGACCGCTTTTGAAGCTTTCTTT. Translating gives CASSTAFEAFF. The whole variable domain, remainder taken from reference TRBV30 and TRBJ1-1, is SQTIHQWPATLVQPVGSPLSLECTVEGTSNPNLYWYRQAAGRGLQLLFYSVGIGQISSEVPQNLSASRPQDRQFILSSKKLLLSDSGFYLCASSTAFEAFFGQGTRLTVV.

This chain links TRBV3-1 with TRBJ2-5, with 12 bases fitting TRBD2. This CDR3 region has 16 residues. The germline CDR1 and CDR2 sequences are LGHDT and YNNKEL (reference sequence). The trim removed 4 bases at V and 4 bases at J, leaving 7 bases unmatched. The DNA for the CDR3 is TGTGCCAGCAGCCGAAAACTAGCGGGGGGTCGAGAGACCCAGTACTTC. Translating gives CASSRKLAGGRETQYF.

CDR3 bases: TGTGCCAGCAGCTTACCTAGCGGGAGTATCTACGAGCAGTACTTC. Amino acid sequence: CASSLPSGSIYEQYF. This chain uses TRBV11-2 with TRBJ2-7, with 10 bases fitting TRBD2. This CDR3 spans 15 amino acids. After removal of 2 bases from V and 3 bases from J, the junction contained 4 bases not matched to a gene. CDR1 SGHAT and CDR2 FQNNGV come from the germline V gene.

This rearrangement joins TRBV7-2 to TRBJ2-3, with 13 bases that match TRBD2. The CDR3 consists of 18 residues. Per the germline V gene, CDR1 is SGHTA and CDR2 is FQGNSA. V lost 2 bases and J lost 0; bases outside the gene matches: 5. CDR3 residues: CASSLILAGGMSTDTQYF. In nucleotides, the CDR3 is TGTGCCAGCAGCTTAATACTAGCGGGAGGGATGAGCACAGATACGCAGTATTTT.